The 18 T cell receptor beta chains given below trace back to one sample, sequenced in a study of post-analysis software for immune sequencing data. cDNA libraries of TCR beta carried unique molecular identifiers. Using its own MiXCR run on the PCR reads, TCRdb lists one record per CDR3 protein. Here the sample spans about 820,000 distinct CDR3 sequences, 53% being singletons. Antigens for these TCRs are unknown. Study-wide findings and caveats: TRBV5-6, TRBV5-1 and TRBV20-1 were among about 5 TRBV segments more frequent in patients than controls.

Input material: blood. These receptors all come from a girl under 18 with multiple sclerosis.

The V call is TRBV4-1, the J call TRBJ1-1; tentatively, D is TRBD1 (6 bases). The CDR3 length is 16 residues. Trimming took 1 base from V and 2 from J, leaving 14 bases between them. CDR1 MGHRA and CDR2 YSYEKL come from the germline V gene. CDR3 DNA sequence: TGCGCCAGCAGCCAAGTACCCTTACAGGGAAACACTGAAGCTTTCTTT. Translation gives CASSQVPLQGNTEAFF.

This chain connects TRBV6-2 or TRBV6-3 to TRBJ2-7, with D possibly TRBD1 on 6 matching bases. Per the germline V gene, CDR1 is MNHEY and CDR2 is SVGEGT. This CDR3 contains 16 residues. Deletions cut 2 bases from V and 7 bases from J, with 21 bases between. CDR3 bases: TGTGCCAGCAGTTACGAGGGGCAGGGGTTGTCGCTTGAGCAGTACTTC. Its protein product is CASSYEGQGLSLEQYF.

This clonotype was observed a handful of times. The chain uses TRBV29-1 and TRBJ2-7, with 10 nucleotides matching TRBD2. Trimming took 7 bases from V and 1 from J; bases not matched to a gene: 13. Germline CDR1 and CDR2: SQVTM and ANQGSEA. This CDR3 comprises 16 residues. CDR3 sequence reads: CSGVGASGSRSYEQYF. As DNA, the CDR3 is TGCAGCGGTGTCGGGGCTAGCGGGAGTCGTTCCTACGAGCAGTACTTC.

This clonotype occurred a few times. This chain connects TRBV7-2 to TRBJ2-3; no clear D gene. Germline V gene sequence: CDR1 SGHTA, CDR2 FQGNSA. V was cut by 0 bases and J by 10 bases, with 5 bases left in between. The CDR3 extends over 11 amino acids. The CDR3 spells CASSLAPAQYF. The DNA of the CDR3 is TGTGCCAGCAGCTTAGCTCCTGCGCAGTATTTT.

J is TRBJ2-1 and V is TRBV29-1, with 7 bases that match TRBD1. This CDR3 region has 14 residues. V lost 2 bases, J lost 3 bases, and 4 bases stayed unmatched. Germline V gene lookup returns CDR1 SQVTM and CDR2 ANQGSEA. The chain's CDR3 is CSVESGTVYNEQFF. The CDR3 DNA sequence: TGCAGCGTTGAAAGTGGGACAGTCTACAATGAGCAGTTCTTC.

Comments on this clonotype: This may come from a read error, since a much larger clone is one base off. This chain joins TRBV20-1 and TRBJ2-1, with TRBD2 matching over 12 bases. Trimming took 8 bases from V and 3 from J; bases not matched to a gene: 8. Germline V gene data show CDR1 as DFQATT and CDR2 as SNEGSKA (reference sequence). The CDR3 totals 15 residues. The CDR3 nucleotides read TGCAGTACTCCCCTAGCGGGAGGGCACTACAATGAGCAGTTCTTC. As protein: CSTPLAGGHYNEQFF.

This chain uses TRBV3-1 with TRBJ1-3, with D perhaps TRBD1 (5 bases). Germline CDR1 and CDR2: LGHDT and YNNKEL (reference sequence). This CDR3 spans 15 amino acids. V lost 4 bases and J 4 bases, leaving 14 bases between the germline ends. CDR3 region: CASSPPWTQGNTIYF. DNA for the CDR3: TGTGCCAGCAGCCCCCCATGGACACAAGGAAACACCATATATTTT.

The chain joins TRBV5-1 to TRBJ1-5, with a tentative D call TRBD1 (6 bases). This CDR3 contains 15 residues. Trimming took 0 bases from V and 3 from J, leaving 10 bases between them. CDR1 is SGHRS, CDR2 YFSETQ, per germline. The CDR3 is CASSLDGGPNQPQHF. The DNA of the CDR3 is TGCGCCAGCAGCTTGGATGGGGGGCCCAATCAGCCCCAGCATTTT.

V gene TRBV20-1 combines with J gene TRBJ2-7, with a tentative D call TRBD2 (8 bases). Trimming left V 4 bases short and J 3 bases short, with 19 bases between. The CDR3 contains 15 residues. Per germline, CDR1 DFQATT and CDR2 SNEGSKA (reference sequence). The CDR3 sequence is CSAKPGGRGVYEQYF. DNA of the CDR3: TGCAGTGCTAAGCCAGGGGGGCGGGGGGTCTACGAGCAGTACTTC.

The genes are TRBV27 and TRBJ2-3; tentative D call: TRBD2 (5 bases). Germline V gene lookup returns CDR1 MNHEY and CDR2 SMNVEV (reference sequence). Trimming removed 2 bases at V and 0 bases at J, with 6 bases between. The CDR3 has 14 residues. This CDR3 reads CASSLPGSTDTQYF. In DNA form, the CDR3 reads TGTGCCAGCAGTTTACCGGGGAGCACAGATACGCAGTATTTT.

Only a few counts were recorded for this clonotype. The V and J genes are TRBV6-2 or TRBV6-3 and TRBJ2-4; the D is unclear. With the DNA end fitting TRBJ2-5 better, the J assignment may be wrong. CDR3 length: 13 residues. CDR1 and CDR2 (germline): MNHEY, SVGEGT. This CDR3 reads CASSYSPQETQYF. CDR3 nucleotides: TGTGCCAGCAGTTACTCGCCCCAAGAGACCCAGTACTTC.

Note on this clonotype: The CDR3 carries no conserved terminal phenylalanine or tryptophan, so it likely arises from a read error. The chain uses TRBV12-3 or TRBV12-4 and TRBJ2-7, with D perhaps being TRBD1 or TRBD2 (5 bases each). Trimming removed 1 base from V and 2 bases from J, with 9 bases in between. The CDR3 extends over 14 amino acids. The CDR3 bases are TGTGCCAGCAGTTTAGGAGTGGGGGCCTACGAGCAGTACTCC. This encodes CASSLGVGAYEQYS.

V is TRBV7-6 and J is TRBJ2-1, with D unclear. Trimming pared 5 bases from V and 8 bases from J, leaving 13 bases between. Germline CDR1 SGHVS, CDR2 FNYEAQ. The CDR3 length is 13 residues. The CDR3 is CASSTAMAHEQFF. The CDR3 coding sequence is TGTGCCAGCAGCACCGCTATGGCCCATGAGCAGTTCTTC. Drawing the rest from reference TRBV7-6 and TRBJ2-1, the complete variable domain is GAGVSQSPRYKVTKRGQDVALRCDPISGHVSLYWYRQALGQGPEFLTYFNYEAQQDKSGLPNDRFSAERPEGSISTLTIQRTEQRDSAMYRCASSTAMAHEQFFGPGTRLTVL.

The rearrangement links TRBV21-1 to TRBJ1-1; TRBD1 is the table's D call and was not checked against the DNA. TRBV21-1 is given as a pseudogene. The CDR3 is 13 amino acids. The chain's CDR3 is CASTPLDRAEAFF. The CDR3 DNA reads TGTGCCAGCACTCCGCTAGACAGGGCTGAAGCTTTCTTT.

A few counts support this clonotype. The V and J genes are TRBV29-1 and TRBJ2-3; D is possibly TRBD2 (5 bases). CDR1 is SQVTM, CDR2 ANQGSEA, per germline. The CDR3 runs to 15 residues. Trimming took off 7 bases at V and 2 bases at J, with 19 bases between the two ends. The CDR3 DNA sequence: TGCAGCGGCCGTCAGGCGGGCCATATCACAGATACGCAGTATTTT. Translated: CSGRQAGHITDTQYF.

This clonotype was counted a few times. CDR3 in DNA: TGTGCCACCAGCAGAGATGTGTCAGTGGACTACACCTTC. Translation gives CATSRDVSVDYTF. The chain has TRBV15 and TRBJ1-2; D gene uncertain. Looked up from germline, CDR1 is LNHNV and CDR2 is YYDKDF (reference sequence). Trimming shortened V by 0 bases and J by 10 bases, and 12 bases separated the two germline ends. This CDR3 region has 13 residues. Full variable domain (remainder filled in from reference TRBV15 and TRBJ1-2): DAMVIQNPRYQVTQFGKPVTLSCSQTLNHNVMYWYQQKSSQAPKLLFHYYDKDFNNEADTPDNFQSRRPNTSFCFLDIRSPGLGDTAMYLCATSRDVSVDYTFGSGTRLTVV.

The chain carries TRBV4-2 and TRBJ1-5, with D unclear. Germline values: CDR1 LGHNA, CDR2 YNFKEQ. Trimming pared 0 bases from V and 1 base from J, leaving 13 bases between. The CDR3 spans 17 residues. CDR3 amino acids: CASSQEVAGRSNQPQHF. CDR3 DNA: TGTGCCAGCAGCCAAGAAGTTGCGGGGAGAAGCAATCAGCCCCAGCATTTT.

The chain carries TRBV4-1 and TRBJ2-1; tentatively, D is TRBD1 or TRBD2 (5 bases each). The germline V gene encodes CDR1 MGHRA and CDR2 YSYEKL. With 8 bases removed from V and 6 bases from J, the gap between germline ends came to 23 bases. This CDR3 is 16 amino acids long. CDR3 in DNA: TGCGCCAGCCTTTCCAGGTTCGGGACGGCATTCAATGAGCAGTTCTTC. It codes for CASLSRFGTAFNEQFF.